The clone carrying this T cell receptor (beta chain) was seen once. Every patient provided from 1 to 8 samples, collected pretreatment and on-treatment. Germline V gene sequence: CDR1 SGHAT, CDR2 FQNNGV. CDR3 length equals 16 residues. V was trimmed by 3 bases and J by 0 bases, leaving 12 bases between them. This entry is derived from a study of PD-L1 blockade in urothelial cancer. Across the whole study: Twenty-five of 29 patients were males with bladder-origin urothelial cancer.

The repertoire was sequenced with immunoSEQ multiplex PCR; TCRdb's copy has only in-frame clones and lacks some. The data contain 50,000 to 55,000 clones, 70% to 85% of them singletons. This chain joins TRBV11-2 and TRBJ2-1, with D possibly TRBD2 on 6 matching bases. The clonotype was recovered from a man aged 70 or older with urothelial cancer. Sample: PBMCs, taken around atezolizumab (anti-PD-L1) treatment. CDR3: CASSLGGVSSYNEQFF. The CDR3 DNA reads TGTGCCAGCAGCTTGGGCGGGGTATCCTCCTACAATGAGCAGTTCTTC.